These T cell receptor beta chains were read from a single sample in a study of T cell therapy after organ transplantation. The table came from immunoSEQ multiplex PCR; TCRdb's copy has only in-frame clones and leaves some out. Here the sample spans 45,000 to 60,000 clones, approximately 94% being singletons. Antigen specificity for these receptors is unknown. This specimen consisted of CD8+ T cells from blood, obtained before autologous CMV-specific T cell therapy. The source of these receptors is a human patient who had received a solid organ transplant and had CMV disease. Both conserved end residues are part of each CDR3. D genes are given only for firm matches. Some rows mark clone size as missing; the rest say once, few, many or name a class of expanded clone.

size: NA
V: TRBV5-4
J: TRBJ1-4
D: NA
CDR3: CASSLTGNEKLFF
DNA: TGTGCCAGCAGCTTGACAGGAAATGAAAAACTGTTTTTT

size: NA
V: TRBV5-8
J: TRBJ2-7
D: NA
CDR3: CASSPDSATWGQYF
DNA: TGTGCCAGCAGCCCGGACTCTGCGACCTGGGGGCAGTACTTC

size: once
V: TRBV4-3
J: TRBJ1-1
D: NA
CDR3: CASSQEGGRVDTEAFF
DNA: TGCGCCAGCAGCCAAGAGGGTGGCAGGGTCGACACTGAAGCTTTCTTT

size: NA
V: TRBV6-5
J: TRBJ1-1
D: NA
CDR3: CASSPTAHTEAFF
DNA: TGTGCCAGCAGTCCCACGGCCCACACTGAAGCTTTCTTT

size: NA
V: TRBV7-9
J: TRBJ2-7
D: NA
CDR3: CASSLSENEQYF
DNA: TGTGCCAGCAGCTTATCCGAGAACGAGCAGTACTTC